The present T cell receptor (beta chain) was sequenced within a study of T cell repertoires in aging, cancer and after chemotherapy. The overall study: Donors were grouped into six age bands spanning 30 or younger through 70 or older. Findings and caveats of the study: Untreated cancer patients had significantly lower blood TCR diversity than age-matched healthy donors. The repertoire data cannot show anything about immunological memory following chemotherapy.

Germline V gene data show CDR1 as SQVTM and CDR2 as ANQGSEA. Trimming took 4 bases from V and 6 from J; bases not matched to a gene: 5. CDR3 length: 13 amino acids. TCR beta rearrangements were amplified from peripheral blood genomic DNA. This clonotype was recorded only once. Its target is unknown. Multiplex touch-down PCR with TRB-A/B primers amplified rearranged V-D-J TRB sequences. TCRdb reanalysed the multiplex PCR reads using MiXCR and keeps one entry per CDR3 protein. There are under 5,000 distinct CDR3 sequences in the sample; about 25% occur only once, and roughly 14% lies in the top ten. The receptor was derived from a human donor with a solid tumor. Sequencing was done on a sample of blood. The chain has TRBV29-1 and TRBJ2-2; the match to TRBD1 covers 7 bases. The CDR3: CSVGTGLPGELFF. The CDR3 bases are TGCAGCGTTGGGACAGGCCTTCCCGGGGAGCTGTTTTTT.